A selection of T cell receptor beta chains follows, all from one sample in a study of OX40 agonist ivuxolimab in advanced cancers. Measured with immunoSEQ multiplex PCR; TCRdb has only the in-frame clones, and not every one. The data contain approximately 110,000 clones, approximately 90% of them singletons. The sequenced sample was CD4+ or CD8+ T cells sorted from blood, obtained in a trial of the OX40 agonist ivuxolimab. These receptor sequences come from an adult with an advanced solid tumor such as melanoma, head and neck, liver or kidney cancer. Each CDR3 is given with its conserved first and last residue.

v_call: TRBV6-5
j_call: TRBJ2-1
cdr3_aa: CASSYGLAGPEQFF

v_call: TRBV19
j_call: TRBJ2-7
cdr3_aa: CASSIGGLAGVYEQYF

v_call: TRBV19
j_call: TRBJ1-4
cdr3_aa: CASRNGPATNEKLFF

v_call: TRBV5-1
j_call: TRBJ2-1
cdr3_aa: CASSLESSGDEQFF

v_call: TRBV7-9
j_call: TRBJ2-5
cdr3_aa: CASSRGGLAEQETQYF

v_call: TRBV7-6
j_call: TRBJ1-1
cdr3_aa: CASSLAGGSTEAFF

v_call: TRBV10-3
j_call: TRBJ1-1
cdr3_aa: CAISDSRAGWNTEAFF

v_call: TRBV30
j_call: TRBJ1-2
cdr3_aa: CAWRLQGNNGYTF

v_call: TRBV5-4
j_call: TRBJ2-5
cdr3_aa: CASSLGLASETQYF

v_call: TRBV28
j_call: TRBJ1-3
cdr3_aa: CASSLPGGGQHIVSGNTIYF

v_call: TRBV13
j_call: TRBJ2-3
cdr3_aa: CASSSGQLSTDTQYF

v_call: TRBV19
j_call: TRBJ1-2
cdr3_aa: CASSINYGYTF

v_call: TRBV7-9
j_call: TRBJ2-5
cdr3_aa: CASSLGLAGESQYF

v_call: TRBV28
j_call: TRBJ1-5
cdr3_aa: CASSFGSGGLQPQHF

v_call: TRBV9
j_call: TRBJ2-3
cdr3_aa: CASSVSGAPDTQYF

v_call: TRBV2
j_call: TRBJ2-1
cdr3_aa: CASTNGRARNEQFF

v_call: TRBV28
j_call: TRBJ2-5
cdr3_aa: CASSLLAAQETQYF

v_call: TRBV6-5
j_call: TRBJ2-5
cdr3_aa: CASRGLAGGGETQYF

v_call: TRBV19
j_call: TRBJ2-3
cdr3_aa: CASSMLTDTQYF

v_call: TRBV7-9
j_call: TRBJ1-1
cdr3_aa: CASSPWTGGNTEAFF

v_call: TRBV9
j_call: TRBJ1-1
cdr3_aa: CASSEMTVTEAFF

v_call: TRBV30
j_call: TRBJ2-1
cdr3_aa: CARLTVSSYNEQFF

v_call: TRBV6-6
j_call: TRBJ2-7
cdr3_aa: CASSRRWTETYEQYF

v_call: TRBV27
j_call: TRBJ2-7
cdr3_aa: CASSNNPGTGEYEQYF

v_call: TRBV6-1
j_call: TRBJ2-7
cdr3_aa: CASSRQGGPYEQYF

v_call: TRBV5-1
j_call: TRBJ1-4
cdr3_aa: CASSLAGGDEKLFF

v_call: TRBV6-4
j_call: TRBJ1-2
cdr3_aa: CASSDAYGYTF

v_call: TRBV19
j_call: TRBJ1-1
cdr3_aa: CASSKDGLNTEAFF

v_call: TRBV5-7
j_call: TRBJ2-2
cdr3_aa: CAWGPANTGELFF

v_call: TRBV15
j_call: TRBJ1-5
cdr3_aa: CATSTTRGHGQPQHF

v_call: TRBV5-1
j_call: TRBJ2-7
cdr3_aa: CASSLDLTGTSSYEQYF